This T cell receptor beta chain was profiled in a study of cytomegalovirus exposure and HLA in healthy donors. This clone has just one count. The CDR3 totals 18 residues. Trimming took 6 bases from V and 3 from J; bases not matched to a gene: 13. Germline CDR1 is MNHEY and CDR2 is SMNVEV (reference sequence). The PCR had 60 Vbeta and 13 Jbeta primers. The method was immunoSEQ multiplex PCR; TCRdb's version includes in-frame clones alone and lacks a portion of them. Seen here are approximately 150,000 clones, roughly 80% observed once, and the top ten hold approximately 1.2%. The source of this sequence is a man aged 50-60 years in good health and CMV-seropositive. The sequenced sample consisted of PBMCs. The rearrangement joins TRBV27 to TRBJ1-5, with 11 nucleotides matching TRBD1. CDR3 in amino acids: CASREFGQGAGNNQPQHF. In DNA form, the CDR3 reads TGTGCCAGCAGGGAATTCGGACAGGGGGCCGGTAACAATCAGCCCCAGCATTTT.